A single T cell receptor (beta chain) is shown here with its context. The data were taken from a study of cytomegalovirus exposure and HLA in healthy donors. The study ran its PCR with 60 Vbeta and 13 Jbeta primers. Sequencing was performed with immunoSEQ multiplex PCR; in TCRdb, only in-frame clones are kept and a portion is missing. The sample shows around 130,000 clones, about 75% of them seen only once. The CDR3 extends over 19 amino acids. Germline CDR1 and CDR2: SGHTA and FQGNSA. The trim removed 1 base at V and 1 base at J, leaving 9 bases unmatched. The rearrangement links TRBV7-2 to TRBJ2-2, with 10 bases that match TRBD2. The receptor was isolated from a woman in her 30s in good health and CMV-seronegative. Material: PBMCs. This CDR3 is CASSLVLAGAPLNTGELFF. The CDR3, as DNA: TGTGCCAGCAGCTTAGTCCTAGCGGGGGCCCCCTTGAACACCGGGGAGCTGTTTTTT. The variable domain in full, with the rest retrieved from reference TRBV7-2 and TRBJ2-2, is GAGVSQSPSNKVTEKGKDVELRCDPISGHTALYWYRQSLGQGLEFLIYFQGNSAPDKSGLPSDRFSAERTGGSVSTLTIQRTQQEDSAVYLCASSLVLAGAPLNTGELFFGEGSRLTVL.